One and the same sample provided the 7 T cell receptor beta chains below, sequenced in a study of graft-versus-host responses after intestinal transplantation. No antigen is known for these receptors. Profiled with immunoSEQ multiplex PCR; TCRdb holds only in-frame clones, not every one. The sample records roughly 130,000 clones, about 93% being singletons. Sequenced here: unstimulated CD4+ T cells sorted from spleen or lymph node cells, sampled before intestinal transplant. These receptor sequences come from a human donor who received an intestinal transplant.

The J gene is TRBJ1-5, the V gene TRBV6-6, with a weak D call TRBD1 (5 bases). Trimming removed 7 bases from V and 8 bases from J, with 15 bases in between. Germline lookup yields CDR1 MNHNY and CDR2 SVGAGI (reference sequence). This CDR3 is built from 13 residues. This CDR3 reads CASIGGLHKPQHF. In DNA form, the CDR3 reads TGTGCCAGCATTGGGGGATTACATAAGCCCCAGCATTTT.

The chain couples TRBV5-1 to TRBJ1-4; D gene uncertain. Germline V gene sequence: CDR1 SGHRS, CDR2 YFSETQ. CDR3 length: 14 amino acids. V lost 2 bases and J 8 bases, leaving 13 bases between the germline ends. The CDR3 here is CASSFRGIWEKLFF. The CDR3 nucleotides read TGCGCCAGCAGCTTTCGAGGGATATGGGAAAAACTGTTTTTT.

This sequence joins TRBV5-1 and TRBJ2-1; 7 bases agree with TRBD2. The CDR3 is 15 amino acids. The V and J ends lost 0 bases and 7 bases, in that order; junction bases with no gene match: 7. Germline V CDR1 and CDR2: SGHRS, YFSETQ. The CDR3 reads CASSLVREVRNEQFF. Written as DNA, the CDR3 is TGCGCCAGCAGCTTGGTACGGGAGGTTCGGAATGAGCAGTTCTTC.

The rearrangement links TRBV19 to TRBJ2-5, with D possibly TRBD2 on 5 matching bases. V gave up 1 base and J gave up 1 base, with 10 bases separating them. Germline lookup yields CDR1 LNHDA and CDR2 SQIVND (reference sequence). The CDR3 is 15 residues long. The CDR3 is CASSIASGVQETQYF. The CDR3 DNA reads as TGTGCCAGTAGTATAGCTTCCGGGGTCCAAGAGACCCAGTACTTC.

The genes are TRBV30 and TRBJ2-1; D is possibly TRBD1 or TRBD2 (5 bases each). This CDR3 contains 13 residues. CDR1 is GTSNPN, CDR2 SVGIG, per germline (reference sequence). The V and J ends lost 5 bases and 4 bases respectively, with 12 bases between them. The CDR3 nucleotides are TGTGCCTGGGTGAGGGGAGATTACAATGAGCAGTTCTTC. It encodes CAWVRGDYNEQFF.

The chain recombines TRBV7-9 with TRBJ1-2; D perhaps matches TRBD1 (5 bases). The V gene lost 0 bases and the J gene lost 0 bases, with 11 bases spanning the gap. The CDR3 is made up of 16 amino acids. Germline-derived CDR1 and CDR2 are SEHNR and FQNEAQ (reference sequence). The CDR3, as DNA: TGTGCCAGCAGCTTAGCTAGGCAGGGACCTAACTATGGCTACACCTTC. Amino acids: CASSLARQGPNYGYTF.

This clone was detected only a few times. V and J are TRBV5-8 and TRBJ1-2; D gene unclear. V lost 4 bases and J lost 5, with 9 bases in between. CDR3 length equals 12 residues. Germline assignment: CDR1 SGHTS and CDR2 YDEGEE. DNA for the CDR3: TGTGCCAGCAGCGTGGACTCATATGGCTACACCTTC. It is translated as CASSVDSYGYTF.